What follows are 20 T cell receptor beta chains derived from one specimen sequenced in a study of blood T cells in healthy people across ages. Then a second PCR, running about 7 to 11 cycles, was carried out with a sample-barcoded 5' primer and a J-beta primer mix. Each CDR3 protein is one row after TCRdb ran MiXCR on the 5' RACE reads. In the table there are 700,000 to 800,000 distinct CDR3 sequences, roughly 43% of which are singletons. Sequencing was carried out using blood. The origin of the receptors is a woman in her sixties in good health.

V gene TRBV6-6 combines with J gene TRBJ2-1, with D maybe TRBD2 (6 bases). Trimming removed 2 bases from V and 7 bases from J, with 12 bases in between. Looked up from germline, CDR1 is MNHNY and CDR2 is SVGAGI (reference sequence). This CDR3 is 14 amino acids long. CDR3 sequence (DNA): TGTGCCAGCAGTTACGGGACTGTCGAGAATGAGCAGTTCTTC. Amino acids: CASSYGTVENEQFF.

The chain joins TRBV24-1 to TRBJ2-7; D uncertain. TRBJ2-5 matches the DNA end more closely, so the J call is doubtful. This CDR3 is built from 12 residues. The V gene's germline CDR1 is KGHDR and CDR2 SFDVKD. The CDR3 here is CATSDFAETQYF. The CDR3 nucleotides are TGTGCCACCAGTGATTTTGCGGAGACCCAGTACTTC.

V gene TRBV21-1 combines with J gene TRBJ2-3; TRBD1, the table's D call, lacks a check against the DNA. TRBV21-1 is classified as a pseudogene. CDR3 size: 16 residues. The CDR3, as DNA: TGTGCCAGCAGCAAAGAAGGGGGGCCTAGCACAGATACGCAGTATTTT. This sequence encodes CASSKEGGPSTDTQYF.

Points on this clonotype: A single base separates this from a much larger clone, so it may be a read error. The CDR3 spells CTSRDTDTQYF. For the CDR3, the DNA is TGTACCAGCAGAGACACAGATACGCAGTATTTT. The genes are TRBV12-3 or TRBV12-4 and TRBJ2-3, with D hard to call. This CDR3 is 11 amino acids long.

The sample holds many counts of this clonotype. The chain's CDR3 is CAISVGQGPYEQYF. The CDR3 DNA reads TGTGCCATCAGTGTGGGACAGGGGCCCTACGAGCAGTACTTC. The rearrangement links TRBV10-3 to TRBJ2-7, with 10 bases aligning to TRBD1. Germline CDR1 reads ENHRY; CDR2 reads SYGVKD. The CDR3 totals 14 residues. Germline trimming cut 4 bases from V and 2 bases from J; bases unmatched to any gene: 2.

This clonotype was seen more than once but under ten times. The CDR3 DNA reads as TGTGCCAGCAGCTTAGGGGGGCCCCACAATGAGCAGTTCTTC. Its translation is CASSLGGPHNEQFF. The V and J genes are TRBV7-9 and TRBJ2-1; TRBD1 might be the D (6 bases). The CDR3 runs 14 residues. V shed 1 base and J shed 5 bases, with 9 bases lying between them. Per germline, CDR1 SEHNR and CDR2 FQNEAQ (reference sequence).

The chain combines TRBV7-2 with TRBJ1-5; perhaps TRBD1 as D (5 bases). This CDR3 has 14 residues. Germline-derived CDR1 and CDR2 are SGHTA and FQGNSA. The V and J ends lost 5 bases and 2 bases respectively, with 10 bases between them. CDR3 loop: CASSQGRRNQPQHF. DNA of the CDR3: TGTGCCAGCAGCCAGGGACGGCGCAATCAGCCCCAGCATTTT.

The chain is built from TRBV30 and TRBJ1-2; D is unresolved. Looked up from germline, CDR1 is GTSNPN and CDR2 is SVGIG (reference sequence). V was clipped by 2 bases and J by 1 base, with 11 bases between them. This CDR3 contains 14 residues. CDR3 DNA sequence: TGTGCCTGGAGTTCGGGTAACAGTAACTATGGCTACACCTTC. Translating it yields CAWSSGNSNYGYTF.

In the case of this clonotype: This may arise from a read error, as a much more abundant clone is one base away. CDR3 residues: CSVLSAGESTQYF. The DNA for the CDR3 is TGCAGCGTTCTGTCAGCGGGAGAGTCTACGCAGTATTTT. The chain uses TRBV29-1 and TRBJ2-3; 8 nucleotides match TRBD2. V lost 5 bases and J lost 8; bases outside the gene matches: 9. Per germline, CDR1 SQVTM and CDR2 ANQGSEA. The CDR3 has 13 residues.

This clonotype was counted only a few times. J is TRBJ1-1 and V is TRBV6-2 or TRBV6-3; no clear D. CDR1 MNHEY and CDR2 SVGEGT come from the germline V gene. Trimming removed 2 bases from V and 0 bases from J, with 10 bases in between. The CDR3 length is 15 residues. The chain's CDR3 is CASSYDLSMNTEAFF. CDR3 DNA: TGTGCCAGCAGTTACGATCTTAGTATGAACACTGAAGCTTTCTTT.

Comments on this clonotype: This may come from a read error, since a much larger clone is one base off. CDR3 DNA sequence: TGTGCCCGCAGCTTAGAACTAGCGGGACTCAATGAGCAGTTCTTC. Translated, it gives CARSLELAGLNEQFF. The chain uses TRBV7-2 and TRBJ2-1; TRBD2 aligns across 10 bases. Germline V lookup: CDR1 SGHTA, CDR2 FQGNSA. This CDR3 spans 15 amino acids.

This clonotype has a handful of counts. The chain links TRBV27 to TRBJ2-1, with 8 bases lining up with TRBD1. The CDR3 is 14 amino acids. Germline CDR1 reads MNHEY; CDR2 reads SMNVEV (reference sequence). Losses at the gene ends were 8 bases for V and 1 base for J; bases not matched to a gene: 4. The CDR3 DNA sequence: TGTGCCAGCTTCACAGGGGGTTCCTACAATGAGCAGTTCTTC. Its translation is CASFTGGSYNEQFF.

This clonotype was counted between two and nine times. The rearrangement links TRBV5-1 to TRBJ2-1; D possibly corresponds to TRBD2 (6 bases). Germline CDR1 reads SGHRS; CDR2 reads YFSETQ. Trimming removed 4 bases at V and 4 bases at J, with 12 bases between. The CDR3 loop spans 14 amino acids. In DNA, the CDR3 is TGCGCCAGCAGCGCAATGGACTATTACAATGAGCAGTTCTTC. Translating gives CASSAMDYYNEQFF.

This clonotype came up a few times. This chain links TRBV5-1 with TRBJ1-1; weak D call: TRBD1 (5 bases). The CDR3 contains 14 residues. Trimming removed 1 base from V and 4 bases from J, with 11 bases in between. Looked up from germline, CDR1 is SGHRS and CDR2 is YFSETQ. CDR3 in DNA: TGCGCCAGCAGCTTGTACCAGGGCGGCACTGAAGCTTTCTTT. Translating gives CASSLYQGGTEAFF.

This clonotype came up once. The chain recombines TRBV6-2 or TRBV6-3 with TRBJ1-5, with 7 bases identical to TRBD1. The CDR3 totals 14 residues. V lost 7 bases and J lost 7; bases outside the gene matches: 10. CDR1 is MNHEY and CDR2 is SVGEGT in the germline V gene. The CDR3 spells CASTPGGFFQPQHF. The CDR3 nucleotides read TGTGCCAGCACCCCAGGGGGATTTTTCCAGCCCCAGCATTTT.

This clonotype was detected a few times. The genes are TRBV20-1 and TRBJ2-3; 7 positions match TRBD2. Losses at the gene ends were 3 bases for V and 1 base for J; bases not matched to a gene: 7. Germline V gene data show CDR1 as DFQATT and CDR2 as SNEGSKA (reference sequence). This CDR3 spans 15 amino acids. For the CDR3, the DNA is TGCAGTGCTAGCCCAGCGGGGAGTGGCACAGATACGCAGTATTTT. Translated, it gives CSASPAGSGTDTQYF.

In this sample, this clonotype turned up a few times. A read error may explain this, as a much larger clone is one base away. V usage is TRBV2 and J usage is TRBJ1-2; D gene ambiguous. Trimming left V 11 bases short and J 4 bases short, with 11 bases between. In germline, CDR1 is SNHLY, CDR2 FYNNEI. The CDR3 consists of 11 residues. CDR3 nucleotide sequence: TGTGCCCGAGAGCACGGCTATGGCTACACCTTC. Translating gives CAREHGYGYTF. The full variable domain, completed using reference TRBV2 and TRBJ1-2, is EPEVTQTPSHQVTQMGQEVILRCVPISNHLYFYWYRQILGQKVEFLVSFYNNEISEKSEIFDDQFSVERPDGSNFTLKIRSTKLEDSAMYFCAREHGYGYTFGSGTRLTVV.

In this sample, this clonotype turned up a few times. The J gene is TRBJ2-1, the V gene TRBV6-2 or TRBV6-3; TRBD2 matches at 15 bases. With V trimmed by 5 bases and J by 6 bases, 2 bases remained unmatched. The CDR3 runs 15 residues. Germline CDR1 reads MNHEY; CDR2 reads SVGEGT. CDR3 loop: CASSEGLAGGNEQFF. In DNA form, the CDR3 reads TGTGCCAGCAGTGAGGGACTAGCGGGAGGCAATGAGCAGTTCTTC.

This clonotype appeared a few times. The chain links TRBV5-1 to TRBJ2-1; D is possibly TRBD2 (6 bases). Germline CDR1 and CDR2: SGHRS and YFSETQ. Between the trimmed V and J ends, which lost 0 bases and 10 bases, there was a span of 14 bases. This CDR3 has 14 amino acids. For the CDR3, the DNA is TGCGCCAGCAGCTTGGCGGGCGCGGGAAGGGAGCAGTTCTTC. This translates into CASSLAGAGREQFF.

The chain combines TRBV28 with TRBJ2-3, with D perhaps matching TRBD1 (7 bases). The germline CDR1 and CDR2 sequences are MDHEN and SYDVKM. With 5 bases removed from V and 2 bases from J, the gap between germline ends came to 14 bases. The CDR3 loop spans 15 amino acids. The CDR3 DNA is TGTGCCAGCAGTGGAGTCAGGGGGGCCACAGATACGCAGTATTTT. Amino acid sequence: CASSGVRGATDTQYF.